This TCR beta chain is from a study of identical twins. Study-wide results and caveats: Fewer insertions were carried by abundant cord blood beta clonotypes, but none was seen in memory repertoires.

With 7 bases clipped from V and 0 bases from J, the junction kept 8 bases outside the gene matches. Germline V gives CDR1 MNHNS, CDR2 SASEGT. The CDR3 is 15 residues long. Via MiXCR, TCRdb re-called the 5' RACE reads, giving one row per CDR3 protein. The sample lists 400,000 to 650,000 distinct CDR3 sequences, about 20% seen once, with about 0.99% in the top ten. This clonotype was counted once. As yet, its antigen is unknown. The data were also submitted as part of a second study, on T cells expressing NK-cell markers. That source reports: Dominant NKG2C+ clonotypes made up roughly 1.0-7.0% of CD8+ T cells in over five donors. It was still unclear whether expanded NKG2C+ T cell clones were HCMV specific.

Sequenced input: CD4+ T cells sorted from blood. The receptor was derived from a woman aged 18-30 years in good health. The gene calls are TRBV6-1 and TRBJ2-7; 8 nucleotides line up with TRBD2. DNA for the CDR3: TGTGCCAGCAACCGGGAGCGGGGGAGCTCCTACGAGCAGTACTTC. This translates into CASNRERGSSYEQYF.